These 22 T cell receptor beta chains were sequenced from one sample in a study of OX40 agonist ivuxolimab in advanced cancers. The method was immunoSEQ multiplex PCR; TCRdb's version includes in-frame clones alone and lacks a portion of them. The sample has 100,000 to 150,000 clones, just over 90% seen once. Source: CD4+ or CD8+ T cells sorted from blood, taken in a trial of the OX40 agonist ivuxolimab. Receptors were obtained from an adult with an advanced solid tumor such as melanoma, head and neck, liver or kidney cancer.

This clone was counted once. V gene TRBV7-2 combines with J gene TRBJ2-6; either TRBD1 or TRBD2 may fit D (5 bases each). This CDR3 contains 16 residues. V lost 4 bases and J lost 2, with 12 bases in between. Germline V gene lookup returns CDR1 SGHTA and CDR2 FQGNSA. The CDR3 DNA reads TGTGCCAGCAGCTACAACTTGGGGGCTGGGGCCAACGTCCTGACTTTC. Protein sequence: CASSYNLGAGANVLTF.

The rearrangement links TRBV5-4 to TRBJ1-4; no firm D call. Germline CDR1 is SGHNT and CDR2 is YYREEE (reference sequence). CDR3 length equals 15 residues. The V and J ends lost 0 bases and 5 bases respectively, with 11 bases between them. The CDR3: CASSLGGKVNEKLFF. In DNA form, the CDR3 reads TGTGCCAGCAGCTTGGGTGGGAAAGTGAATGAAAAACTGTTTTTT.

In nucleotides, the CDR3 is TGTGCCAGCTCACAGATGACAGTAGCGTCCTACGAGCAGTACTTC. Translating gives CASSQMTVASYEQYF. J is TRBJ2-7 and V is TRBV18; D might be TRBD1 or TRBD2, each matching 5 bases. V was shortened by 4 bases and J by 1 base, with 14 bases between the two germline ends. CDR3 length: 15 amino acids. Germline values: CDR1 KGHSH, CDR2 LQKENI.

This chain links TRBV10-2 with TRBJ2-7, with 8 bases that match TRBD1. Germline-derived CDR1 and CDR2 are WSHSY and SAAADI. V shed 4 bases and J 3 bases; nucleotides not matched to a gene: 11. This CDR3 is 16 amino acids long. CDR3 region: CASSVRPGQALYEQYF. In nucleotides, the CDR3 is TGCGCCAGCAGTGTGCGTCCGGGACAGGCACTCTACGAGCAGTACTTC.

This chain connects TRBV10-3 to TRBJ1-1; D is undetermined. V was cut by 11 bases and J by 1 base, with 8 bases left in between. Germline V gene lookup returns CDR1 ENHRY and CDR2 SYGVKD. The CDR3 consists of 11 residues. The CDR3: CASSGNTEAFF. CDR3 DNA sequence: TGTGCCTCCTCAGGGAACACTGAAGCTTTCTTT.

The V and J genes are TRBV29-1 and TRBJ2-6; D remains ambiguous. The germline gives CDR1 SQVTM, CDR2 ANQGSEA. Trimming took off 6 bases at V and 2 bases at J, with 11 bases between the two ends. This CDR3 is 14 amino acids long. The CDR3: CSVSKLPGANVLTF. The DNA for the CDR3 is TGCAGCGTCTCCAAGCTGCCTGGGGCCAACGTCCTGACTTTC.

The rearrangement uses TRBV30 and TRBJ2-1; D uncertain. This CDR3 contains 11 residues. Trimming took 3 bases from V and 2 from J, leaving 2 bases between them. Germline assignment: CDR1 GTSNPN and CDR2 SVGIG (reference sequence). CDR3: CAWRAYNEQFF. CDR3 DNA sequence: TGTGCCTGGAGGGCCTACAATGAGCAGTTCTTC.

This chain uses TRBV7-9 with TRBJ2-5; 7 positions agree with TRBD2. This CDR3 comprises 13 residues. CDR1 and CDR2 (germline): SEHNR, FQNEAQ (reference sequence). The V gene end was trimmed by 4 bases and the J gene end by 4 bases; junction bases not matched to a gene: 3. This CDR3 reads CASSYGLVETQYF. CDR3 nucleotides: TGTGCCAGCAGCTATGGACTAGTAGAGACCCAGTACTTC.

This chain joins TRBV4-2 and TRBJ2-3; 7 bases line up with TRBD2. The germline CDR1 and CDR2 sequences are LGHNA and YNFKEQ. The CDR3 consists of 16 residues. With V trimmed by 1 base and J by 1 base, 5 bases remained unmatched. The CDR3 DNA reads TGTGCCAGCAGCCAAGGGAATGGGGGGGGCACAGATACGCAGTATTTT. Encoded protein: CASSQGNGGGTDTQYF.

The rearrangement uses TRBV7-6 and TRBJ1-1, with a weak D call TRBD1 (5 bases). The CDR3 covers 15 residues. V was shortened by 0 bases and J by 2 bases, with 10 bases between the two germline ends. CDR1 and CDR2 from the germline V gene are SGHVS and FNYEAQ. CDR3: CASSLAGGGNTEAFF. Written as DNA, the CDR3 is TGTGCCAGCAGCTTAGCCGGGGGGGGAAACACTGAAGCTTTCTTT.

V usage is TRBV5-5 and J usage is TRBJ1-5, with 9 bases that match TRBD1. The J segment lost 6 bases and the V segment lost 4 bases, leaving 8 bases of the junction unmatched. Per germline, CDR1 SGHKS and CDR2 YYEKEE (reference sequence). There are 15 residues in the CDR3. The CDR3 DNA reads as TGTGCCAGCAGCGGGCTTACAGGGGGCAGTCAGCCCCAGCATTTT. Translated, it gives CASSGLTGGSQPQHF.

This clone showed up just once. The chain has TRBV27 and TRBJ1-1; D is perhaps TRBD1 (6 bases). This CDR3 is 15 amino acids long. Germline CDR1 and CDR2: MNHEY and SMNVEV (reference sequence). Between the trimmed V and J ends, which lost 5 bases and 0 bases, there was a span of 13 bases. The CDR3 DNA follows: TGTGCCAGCAGTCTCTCGGACAGAATGAACACTGAAGCTTTCTTT. This sequence encodes CASSLSDRMNTEAFF.

The rearrangement links TRBV5-6 to TRBJ2-1, with 10 bases lining up with TRBD1. J lost 3 bases, V lost 4 bases, and 7 bases had no gene match. CDR3 length: 16 residues. The germline V gene encodes CDR1 SGHDT and CDR2 YYEEEE. CDR3 nucleotides: TGTGCCAGCAGCCCTATGACAGGGGGCATCTACAATGAGCAGTTCTTC. It encodes CASSPMTGGIYNEQFF.

This rearrangement joins TRBV27 to TRBJ2-7; D tentatively reads TRBD1 or TRBD2 (7 bases each). Trimming pared 6 bases from V and 3 bases from J, leaving 12 bases between. Germline CDR1 reads MNHEY; CDR2 reads SMNVEV (reference sequence). The CDR3 runs to 13 residues. CDR3 sequence: CASRSRGGYEQYF. CDR3 DNA sequence: TGTGCCAGCAGGTCCAGGGGGGGCTACGAGCAGTACTTC.

The chain has TRBV28 and TRBJ1-5, with D perhaps TRBD1 (6 bases). Germline CDR1 reads MDHEN; CDR2 reads SYDVKM. The CDR3 length is 14 residues. V was clipped by 5 bases and J by 6 bases, with 14 bases between them. The CDR3 DNA sequence: TGTGCCAGCAGTGAGGACAGAACTAGTCAGCCCCAGCATTTT. Translation: CASSEDRTSQPQHF. The variable domain in full, completed from reference TRBV28 and TRBJ1-5, reads DVKVTQSSRYLVKRTGEKVFLECVQDMDHENMFWYRQDPGLGLRLIYFSYDVKMKEKGDIPEGYSVSREKKERFSLILESASTNQTSMYLCASSEDRTSQPQHFGDGTRLSIL.

The V call is TRBV27, the J call TRBJ2-7; TRBD1 aligns across 8 bases. This CDR3 comprises 13 residues. The V segment lost 4 bases and the J segment 3 bases; nucleotides outside the gene matches: 2. Germline CDR1 is MNHEY and CDR2 is SMNVEV (reference sequence). CDR3 protein: CASSYRGDYEQYF. CDR3 DNA sequence: TGTGCCAGCAGTTACAGGGGGGACTACGAGCAGTACTTC.

The chain uses TRBV9 and TRBJ2-7, with 11 positions matching TRBD2. Germline CDR1 reads SGDLS; CDR2 reads YYNGEE. Germline trimming cut 3 bases from V and 2 bases from J; bases unmatched to any gene: 10. CDR3 length: 17 residues. The CDR3 spells CASSAGPYSGRAYEQYF. The CDR3 nucleotides read TGTGCCAGCAGCGCGGGCCCTTATAGCGGGAGGGCCTACGAGCAGTACTTC.

The chain is built from TRBV19 and TRBJ2-1; possibly TRBD2 for D (6 bases). The ends were cut back, 7 bases at V and 10 bases at J, with 20 bases in the middle. The germline gives CDR1 LNHDA, CDR2 SQIVND (reference sequence). This CDR3 spans 14 amino acids. CDR3 sequence reads: CASNTGVVPLEQFF. CDR3 nucleotide sequence: TGTGCCAGTAACACGGGAGTGGTCCCTTTGGAGCAGTTCTTC.

The J gene is TRBJ2-2, the V gene TRBV5-6, with D possibly being TRBD2 (5 bases). Per the germline V gene, CDR1 is SGHDT and CDR2 is YYEEEE. CDR3 size: 16 residues. The V end lost 5 bases, the J end lost 5 bases, and 19 bases lay between the germline ends. Here the CDR3 DNA reads TGTGCCAGCAGTCAGATGGGATCGGGGTATACCGGGGAGCTGTTTTTT. It encodes CASSQMGSGYTGELFF.

This clone showed up just once. The chain joins TRBV6-6 to TRBJ1-1, with a weak D call TRBD1 (5 bases). The length of the CDR3 is 15 residues. Trimming left V 5 bases short and J 5 bases short, with 18 bases between. Germline V gene lookup returns CDR1 MNHNY and CDR2 SVGAGI (reference sequence). CDR3 amino acids: CASSAEAGRVTEAFF. The DNA for the CDR3 is TGTGCCAGCAGTGCAGAGGCTGGCAGGGTGACTGAAGCTTTCTTT.

This clone turned up a few times. This chain joins TRBV10-3 and TRBJ1-5; D not resolved. The CDR3 sequence is 16 residues long. V shed 3 bases and J shed 2 bases, with 14 bases lying between them. Per germline, CDR1 ENHRY and CDR2 SYGVKD. DNA for the CDR3: TGTGCCATCAGTGACCGTCGGGGTAATGGCAATCAGCCCCAGCATTTT. Protein sequence: CAISDRRGNGNQPQHF.

This chain connects TRBV7-2 to TRBJ2-7; D not certain. Germline V gene sequence: CDR1 SGHTA, CDR2 FQGNSA. CDR3 length equals 18 residues. V lost 4 bases, J lost 0 bases, and 22 bases lay in between. CDR3 in DNA: TGTGCCAGCAGCTCCCCCCCAGGATTCCGGCTTAGCTCCTACGAGCAGTACTTC. Its protein is CASSSPPGFRLSSYEQYF. Full variable domain (outside the CDR3, taken from reference TRBV7-2 and TRBJ2-7): GAGVSQSPSNKVTEKGKDVELRCDPISGHTALYWYRQSLGQGLEFLIYFQGNSAPDKSGLPSDRFSAERTGGSVSTLTIQRTQQEDSAVYLCASSSPPGFRLSSYEQYFGPGTRLTVT.